A single sample is the source of the 25 T cell receptor beta chains below, sequenced in a study of OX40 agonist ivuxolimab in advanced cancers. Data came from immunoSEQ multiplex PCR; TCRdb stores just in-frame clones and leaves some out. The sample contains 90,000 or so clones, around 90% of which appear only once. Source: CD4+ or CD8+ T cells sorted from blood, taken in a trial of the OX40 agonist ivuxolimab. The source of these receptors is an adult with an advanced solid tumor such as melanoma, head and neck, liver or kidney cancer.

The rearrangement uses TRBV19 and TRBJ2-7, with D possibly being TRBD1 (6 bases). CDR1 is LNHDA, CDR2 SQIVND, per germline (reference sequence). Trimming stripped 4 bases from V and 7 bases from J, with 20 bases between. This CDR3 has 15 residues. The CDR3 loop is CASSTTGTRASEQYF. The CDR3 coding sequence is TGTGCCAGTAGTACCACCGGGACAAGGGCCTCGGAGCAGTACTTC.

The chain links TRBV4-2 to TRBJ1-5; no firm D call. CDR1 is LGHNA, CDR2 YNFKEQ, per germline. The ends were cut back, 0 bases at V and 10 bases at J, with 13 bases in the middle. The CDR3 is 14 amino acids. The CDR3 nucleotides read TGTGCCAGCAGCCAAGATTGGAAAACGGGTCCCCAGCATTTT. Protein product: CASSQDWKTGPQHF.

The CDR3 here is CASSESPGRTYEQYF. CDR3 bases: TGCGCCAGCAGCGAATCCCCGGGACGGACCTACGAGCAGTACTTC. V usage is TRBV5-1 and J usage is TRBJ2-7; D is perhaps TRBD1 or TRBD2 (5 bases each). Germline loops: CDR1 SGHRS, CDR2 YFSETQ. The CDR3 length is 15 residues. Trimming pared 4 bases from V and 2 bases from J, leaving 16 bases between.

The V and J genes are TRBV10-3 and TRBJ2-1; D ambiguous. V was cut by 10 bases and J by 0 bases, with 10 bases left in between. Germline V gives CDR1 ENHRY, CDR2 SYGVKD. The CDR3 loop spans 13 amino acids. The CDR3 reads CATHYSSYNEQFF. The DNA for the CDR3 is TGTGCCACCCACTACTCCTCCTACAATGAGCAGTTCTTC.

This clone was detected only once. This chain joins TRBV7-3 and TRBJ2-1; 11 nucleotides align to TRBD1. V shed 5 bases, J shed 5 bases, and the junction held 8 bases outside the gene matches. CDR3 length: 16 amino acids. The germline CDR1 and CDR2 sequences are SGHTA and FQGTGA. CDR3 loop: CASSLPGQGAHNEQFF. CDR3 sequence (DNA): TGTGCCAGCAGCCTACCAGGACAGGGGGCTCACAATGAGCAGTTCTTC.

This chain connects TRBV2 to TRBJ1-4; D gene unclear. Germline V CDR1 and CDR2: SNHLY, FYNNEI. V was pared by 6 bases and J by 12 bases, with 20 bases between. The CDR3 is 14 amino acids. The CDR3 protein is CASSSDTSHGELFF. Here the CDR3 DNA reads TGTGCCAGCAGCTCCGACACTTCACACGGGGAACTGTTTTTT.

The V gene is TRBV7-2, the J gene TRBJ1-1, with no clear D. The germline CDR1 and CDR2 sequences are SGHTA and FQGNSA. This CDR3 has 15 residues. Trimming shortened V by 1 base and J by 10 bases, and 19 bases separated the two germline ends. DNA for the CDR3: TGTGCCAGCAGCTTAGTCTCGGCAGGTGGGGTGGGAGCTTTCTTT. Translation: CASSLVSAGGVGAFF. The variable domain in full, with the rest retrieved from reference TRBV7-2 and TRBJ1-1, is GAGVSQSPSNKVTEKGKDVELRCDPISGHTALYWYRQSLGQGLEFLIYFQGNSAPDKSGLPSDRFSAERTGGSVSTLTIQRTQQEDSAVYLCASSLVSAGGVGAFFGQGTRLTVV.

The chain employs TRBV7-2 and TRBJ2-1, with D possibly matching TRBD1 (5 bases). V was shortened by 2 bases and J by 2 bases, with 7 bases between the two germline ends. Germline lookup yields CDR1 SGHTA and CDR2 FQGNSA. The CDR3 contains 14 residues. CDR3 region: CASSLRQPYNEQFF. DNA for the CDR3: TGTGCCAGCAGCTTAAGACAGCCCTACAATGAGCAGTTCTTC.

The chain uses TRBV5-1 and TRBJ2-7; 12 nucleotides line up with TRBD2. This CDR3 has 17 amino acids. Germline V gene lookup returns CDR1 SGHRS and CDR2 YFSETQ. With V trimmed by 0 bases and J by 0 bases, 4 bases remained unmatched. The CDR3 reads CASSLVLAGGSSYEQYF. In DNA, the CDR3 is TGCGCCAGCAGCTTGGTTCTAGCGGGAGGGAGCTCCTACGAGCAGTACTTC.

This sequence joins TRBV18 and TRBJ2-6, with D unresolved. The CDR3 consists of 18 residues. From germline, CDR1 is KGHSH and CDR2 LQKENI. The V and J ends lost 2 bases and 2 bases respectively, with 16 bases between them. DNA of the CDR3: TGTGCCAGCTCACCAAAGAGGAGTTTGCAAACTGGGGCCAACGTCCTGACTTTC. Its translation: CASSPKRSLQTGANVLTF.

The CDR3 sequence is CASSIESSGYNEQFF. DNA of the CDR3: TGTGCCAGTAGTATTGAGTCTAGCGGCTACAATGAGCAGTTCTTC. The chain joins TRBV19 to TRBJ2-1; 7 positions agree with TRBD2. The CDR3 consists of 15 residues. V was clipped by 3 bases and J by 3 bases; unmatched bases: 5. The V gene's germline CDR1 is LNHDA and CDR2 SQIVND (reference sequence).

The genes are TRBV4-1 and TRBJ2-3; 11 nucleotides agree with TRBD2. Germline CDR1 reads MGHRA; CDR2 reads YSYEKL. The CDR3 is 19 amino acids. J gave up 2 bases and V 1 base, and 11 bases lay outside the gene matches. The CDR3 bases are TGCGCCAGCAGCCAAGGCCGACTAGCGGGAAAGGTTCACACAGATACGCAGTATTTT. It codes for CASSQGRLAGKVHTDTQYF.

This chain joins TRBV15 and TRBJ2-3; 9 positions match TRBD2. The germline V gene encodes CDR1 LNHNV and CDR2 YYDKDF (reference sequence). The CDR3 is made up of 15 amino acids. Trimming at V came to 3 bases and at J to 3 bases, leaving 4 bases not matched to a gene. The CDR3 here is CATSRRLAETDTQYF. The CDR3 DNA reads TGTGCCACCAGCAGGAGACTAGCGGAGACAGATACGCAGTATTTT.

The chain links TRBV4-2 to TRBJ2-7; 7 nucleotides align to TRBD1. Germline-derived CDR1 and CDR2 are LGHNA and YNFKEQ. The CDR3 has 14 amino acids. V trimming: 1 base; J trimming: 3 bases; junction bases outside the gene matches: 3. This chain's CDR3 is CASSQAGQNYEQYF. The CDR3 DNA reads TGTGCCAGCAGCCAAGCGGGACAGAACTACGAGCAGTACTTC.

This chain's CDR3 is CASRDLPGGAAGELFF. The CDR3 coding sequence is TGTGCCAGCAGAGACCTCCCTGGCGGGGCGGCCGGGGAGCTGTTTTTT. This chain uses TRBV2 with TRBJ2-2; maybe TRBD2 (6 bases). Between the trimmed V and J ends, which lost 6 bases and 6 bases, there was a span of 20 bases. CDR1 and CDR2 (germline): SNHLY, FYNNEI. The CDR3 has 16 amino acids.

Here the CDR3 reads CSVPGKYNEQFF. CDR3 DNA sequence: TGCAGCGTGCCCGGGAAGTACAATGAGCAGTTCTTC. J is TRBJ2-1 and V is TRBV29-1; TRBD2 is a possible D gene (5 bases). Germline V gene lookup returns CDR1 SQVTM and CDR2 ANQGSEA. V was pared by 6 bases and J by 4 bases, with 10 bases between. The CDR3 is made up of 12 amino acids.

The CDR3 loop is CASSLGGSPPYGYTF. DNA of the CDR3: TGCGCCAGCAGCTTGGGAGGCAGTCCCCCCTATGGCTACACCTTC. The chain carries TRBV5-1 and TRBJ1-2; D not resolved. Per germline, CDR1 SGHRS and CDR2 YFSETQ. V was clipped by 0 bases and J by 4 bases, with 13 bases between them. This CDR3 has 15 amino acids.

The V call is TRBV7-9, the J call TRBJ2-2, with D possibly matching TRBD2 (5 bases). The CDR3 runs 14 residues. From germline, CDR1 is SEHNR and CDR2 FQNEAQ (reference sequence). Trimming took off 7 bases at V and 7 bases at J, with 16 bases between the two ends. The DNA for the CDR3 is TGTGCCAGCACCCAGACTAACCCCGGCGGGGAGCTGTTTTTT. Amino acids: CASTQTNPGGELFF.

This clone has just one count. This chain connects TRBV10-3 to TRBJ2-3, with D possibly TRBD2 on 5 matching bases. This CDR3 region has 13 residues. From germline, CDR1 is ENHRY and CDR2 SYGVKD. The germline V and J ends were trimmed by 3 bases and 2 bases, with 6 bases remaining between them. CDR3 region: CAISDGNTDTQYF. In DNA form, the CDR3 reads TGTGCCATCAGTGACGGGAACACAGATACGCAGTATTTT.

This sequence joins TRBV5-6 and TRBJ2-4; D is uncertain. The V end was cut by 4 bases, the J end by 8 bases, with 19 bases between. CDR3 length equals 15 residues. Germline CDR1 and CDR2: SGHDT and YYEEEE. The CDR3 loop reads CASSPLGQAQDIQYF. CDR3 sequence (DNA): TGTGCCAGCAGCCCTCTGGGCCAGGCACAAGACATTCAGTACTTC.

The chain uses TRBV9 and TRBJ1-5, with 8 nucleotides matching TRBD1. The CDR3 spans 15 residues. V lost 4 bases and J lost 0; bases outside the gene matches: 3. The germline gives CDR1 SGDLS, CDR2 YYNGEE. CDR3 residues: CASSRTGNSNQPQHF. The CDR3 DNA is TGTGCCAGCAGCCGGACAGGGAATAGCAATCAGCCCCAGCATTTT.

The chain links TRBV6-5 to TRBJ1-2, with a weak D call TRBD1 (5 bases). V was shortened by 0 bases and J by 4 bases, with 15 bases between the two germline ends. The CDR3 length is 16 residues. Looked up from germline, CDR1 is MNHEY and CDR2 is SVGAGI. In nucleotides, the CDR3 is TGTGCCAGCAGTTACTCTGTTGGGGTAGGGGTCTATGGCTACACCTTC. This codes for CASSYSVGVGVYGYTF.

V usage is TRBV27 and J usage is TRBJ2-7, with 10 bases lining up with TRBD1. Germline V gives CDR1 MNHEY, CDR2 SMNVEV (reference sequence). The trim removed 5 bases at V and 3 bases at J, leaving 1 base unmatched. This CDR3 region has 13 residues. In DNA form, the CDR3 reads TGTGCCAGCAGTCGGACAGGGGGCTACGAGCAGTACTTC. Its translation: CASSRTGGYEQYF.

This clone was seen just once. A read error may account for a junction end that differs from germline. The J gene is TRBJ1-2, the V gene TRBV6-6; D possibly corresponds to TRBD1 (6 bases). This CDR3 has 14 amino acids. Germline V gene sequence: CDR1 MNHNY, CDR2 SVGAGI (reference sequence). This CDR3 is CASSPNDRPYGYTF. The CDR3 DNA sequence: TGTGCCAGCAGTCCGAACGACAGGCCTTATGGGTACACCTTC.

J is TRBJ1-1 and V is TRBV28; no clear D gene. V was cut by 3 bases and J by 0 bases, with 14 bases left in between. Germline CDR1 and CDR2: MDHEN and SYDVKM. This CDR3 is built from 16 residues. The DNA of the CDR3 is TGTGCCAGCAGTTTCTGGGCCCGGAACCTGAACACTGAAGCTTTCTTT. Translating gives CASSFWARNLNTEAFF.